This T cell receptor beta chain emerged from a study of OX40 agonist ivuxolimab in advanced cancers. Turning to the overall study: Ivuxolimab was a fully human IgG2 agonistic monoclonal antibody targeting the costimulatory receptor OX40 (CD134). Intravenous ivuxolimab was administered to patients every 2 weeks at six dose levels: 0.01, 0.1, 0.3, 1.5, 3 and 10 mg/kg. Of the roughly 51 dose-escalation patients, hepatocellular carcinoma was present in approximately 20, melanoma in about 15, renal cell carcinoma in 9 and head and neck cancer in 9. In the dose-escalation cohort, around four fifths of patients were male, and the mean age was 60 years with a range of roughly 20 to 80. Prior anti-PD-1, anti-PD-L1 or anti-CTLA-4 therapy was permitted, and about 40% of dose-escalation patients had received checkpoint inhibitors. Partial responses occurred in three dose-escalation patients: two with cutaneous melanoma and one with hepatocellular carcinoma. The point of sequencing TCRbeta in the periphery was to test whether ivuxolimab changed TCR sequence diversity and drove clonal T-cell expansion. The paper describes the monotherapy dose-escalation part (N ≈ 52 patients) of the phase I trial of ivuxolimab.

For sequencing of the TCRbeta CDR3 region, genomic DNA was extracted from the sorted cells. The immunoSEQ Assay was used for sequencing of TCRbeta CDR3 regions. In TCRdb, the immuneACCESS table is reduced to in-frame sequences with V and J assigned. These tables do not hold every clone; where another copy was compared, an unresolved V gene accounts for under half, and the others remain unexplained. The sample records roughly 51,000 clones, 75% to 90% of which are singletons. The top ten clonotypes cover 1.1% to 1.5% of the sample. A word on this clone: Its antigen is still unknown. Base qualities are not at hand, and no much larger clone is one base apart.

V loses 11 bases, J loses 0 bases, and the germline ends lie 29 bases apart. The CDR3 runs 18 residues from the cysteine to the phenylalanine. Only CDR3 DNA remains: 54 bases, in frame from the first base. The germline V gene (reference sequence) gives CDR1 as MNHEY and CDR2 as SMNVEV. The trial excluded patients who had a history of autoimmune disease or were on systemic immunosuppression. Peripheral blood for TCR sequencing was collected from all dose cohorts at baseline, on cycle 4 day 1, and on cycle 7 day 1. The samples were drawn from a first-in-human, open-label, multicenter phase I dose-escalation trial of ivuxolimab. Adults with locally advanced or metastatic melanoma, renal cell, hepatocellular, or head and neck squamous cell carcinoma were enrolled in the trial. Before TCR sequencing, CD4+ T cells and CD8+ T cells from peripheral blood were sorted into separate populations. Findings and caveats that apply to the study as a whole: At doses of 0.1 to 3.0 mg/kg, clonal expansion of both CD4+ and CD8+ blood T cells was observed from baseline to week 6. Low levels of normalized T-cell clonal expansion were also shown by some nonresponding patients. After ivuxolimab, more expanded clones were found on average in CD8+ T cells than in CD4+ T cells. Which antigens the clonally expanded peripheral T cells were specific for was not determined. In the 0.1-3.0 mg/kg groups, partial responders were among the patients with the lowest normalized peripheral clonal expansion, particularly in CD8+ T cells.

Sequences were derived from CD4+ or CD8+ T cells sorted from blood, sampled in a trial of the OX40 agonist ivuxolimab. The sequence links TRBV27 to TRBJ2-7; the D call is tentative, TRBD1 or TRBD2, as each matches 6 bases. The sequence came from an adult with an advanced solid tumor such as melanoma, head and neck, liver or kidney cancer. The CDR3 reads CAPPRGQIRILSSYEQYF. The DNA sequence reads TGTGCCCCCCCCCGGGGGCAAATCAGGATCCTAAGCTCCTACGAGCAGTACTTC.